Described below is a single T cell receptor beta chain sequence and its context. Its antigen remains unknown. The sample belongs to a study of blood T cells in healthy people across ages. Points from the study as a whole: Both naive CD4+ cell counts and diversity were greater in long-lived donors than in aged donors. Unsorted PBMCs blocked a conclusive comparison of naive and antigen-experienced cells.

The germline CDR1 and CDR2 sequences are LGHDT and YNNKEL (reference sequence). V was pared by 0 bases and J by 11 bases, with 13 bases between. The CDR3 is 13 amino acids. Then a second PCR, running roughly 7 to 11 cycles, was carried out with a sample-barcoded 5' primer and a J-beta primer mix. TCRdb fed the 5' RACE reads into MiXCR, producing one record per CDR3 protein. The sample carries 700,000 or so distinct CDR3 sequences, less than 45% recorded once. The TCR comes from an older man in good health. The sequenced sample consisted of blood. V is TRBV3-1 and J is TRBJ2-5; tentative D call: TRBD2 (5 bases). The CDR3 spells CASSQEEGNEQYF. The CDR3 region has the DNA TGTGCCAGCAGCCAAGAAGAGGGCAATGAGCAGTACTTC.